Below, 20 T cell receptor beta chains from the same sample are listed, as sequenced in a study of blood T cell repertoires in COVID-19. The assay was immunoSEQ multiplex PCR, and TCRdb's table has in-frame clones only and misses some. This table holds some 210,000 clones, roughly four fifths found once. Sequenced: peripheral blood. The source is a woman in her 70s with active or convalescent COVID-19.

This clone has more than one count but fewer than ten. The chain links TRBV6-6 to TRBJ1-1, with 8 bases that match TRBD1. Germline lookup yields CDR1 MNHNY and CDR2 SVGAGI (reference sequence). The CDR3 sequence is 13 residues long. Trimming cost V 8 bases and J 0 bases; bases outside gene matches: 2. CDR3 bases: TGTGCCAGCCGGGACAGGATGAACACTGAAGCTTTCTTT. Translating gives CASRDRMNTEAFF.

The chain employs TRBV7-9 and TRBJ2-1, with D possibly TRBD2 on 5 matching bases. The length of the CDR3 is 17 residues. Trimming took 5 bases from V and 7 from J, leaving 24 bases between them. The germline CDR1 and CDR2 sequences are SEHNR and FQNEAQ (reference sequence). The CDR3 reads CASSHGAIGLPSNEQFF. The CDR3 DNA reads TGTGCCAGCAGCCACGGTGCGATCGGACTTCCGTCAAATGAGCAGTTCTTC.

V gene TRBV10-3 combines with J gene TRBJ1-3; D remains ambiguous. The germline gives CDR1 ENHRY, CDR2 SYGVKD. Trimming shortened V by 0 bases and J by 2 bases, and 2 bases separated the two germline ends. The CDR3 spans 13 residues. The CDR3 DNA reads TGTGCCATCAGTGAGTCCGCTGGAAACACCATATATTTT. Its protein is CAISESAGNTIYF.

The chain joins TRBV4-1 to TRBJ1-2; 7 nucleotides match TRBD1. Germline CDR1 and CDR2: MGHRA and YSYEKL. Trimming cost V 5 bases and J 4 bases; bases outside gene matches: 4. The CDR3 loop spans 13 amino acids. CDR3 loop: CASSEGGSYGYTF. The CDR3 region has the DNA TGCGCCAGCAGCGAAGGGGGCAGCTATGGCTACACCTTC.

The V and J genes are TRBV12-3 or TRBV12-4 and TRBJ2-7; tentative D call: TRBD2 (5 bases). There are 13 residues in the CDR3. V was pared by 10 bases and J by 4 bases, with 17 bases between. The CDR3 loop is CATSYAGAYEQYF. CDR3 nucleotides: TGTGCCACTTCGTATGCGGGTGCGTACGAGCAGTACTTC.

The J gene is TRBJ2-3, the V gene TRBV28, with a possible D match to TRBD2 (6 bases). Per germline, CDR1 MDHEN and CDR2 SYDVKM. The CDR3 extends over 13 amino acids. V was trimmed by 5 bases and J by 8 bases, leaving 14 bases between them. This CDR3 is CASSPTLGGTQYF. The CDR3 DNA reads as TGTGCCAGCAGTCCGACCCTGGGGGGTACGCAGTATTTT.

This clone was found a few times. This chain's CDR3 is CASSPGTRSVGNEQFF. The CDR3, as DNA: TGTGCCAGCAGCCCAGGGACTAGATCAGTAGGCAATGAGCAGTTCTTC. The chain couples TRBV11-2 to TRBJ2-1; 8 positions match TRBD2. V gave up 5 bases and J gave up 6 bases; unmatched junction bases: 12. Germline CDR1 reads SGHAT; CDR2 reads FQNNGV. The CDR3 spans 16 residues.

The chain joins TRBV18 to TRBJ2-1; 12 positions match TRBD2. The ends lost 1 base at V and 9 bases at J; junction bases unmatched: 4. Germline values: CDR1 KGHSH, CDR2 LQKENI. The CDR3 is 15 residues long. CDR3 amino acids: CASSPRLAGVGEQFF. The CDR3 bases are TGTGCCAGCTCACCACGACTAGCGGGAGTGGGTGAGCAGTTCTTC.

A few counts support this clone. The chain has TRBV19 and TRBJ1-5, with 9 bases aligning to TRBD1. The CDR3 consists of 17 residues. Looked up from germline, CDR1 is LNHDA and CDR2 is SQIVND (reference sequence). Unmatched junction bases numbered 10, after V lost 7 bases and J lost 0 bases. CDR3 sequence reads: CASNSRQGDYSNQPQHF. The CDR3 nucleotides are TGTGCCAGTAATTCGAGACAGGGGGATTATAGCAATCAGCCCCAGCATTTT.

The rearrangement links TRBV7-7 to TRBJ2-1; D possibly corresponds to TRBD2 (5 bases). Germline lookup yields CDR1 SSHAT and CDR2 FNYEAQ (reference sequence). This CDR3 region has 15 residues. With 3 bases removed from V and 8 bases from J, the gap between germline ends came to 17 bases. CDR3 coding DNA: TGTGCCAGCAGCTTTCCTAAACTAGTTGGTGATGAGCAGTTCTTC. Protein: CASSFPKLVGDEQFF. Together with reference TRBV7-7 and TRBJ2-1, the CDR3 gives the full variable domain: GAGVSQSPRYKVTKRGQDVTLRCDPISSHATLYWYQQALGQGPEFLTYFNYEAQPDKSGLPSDRFSAERPEGSISTLTIQRTEQRDSAMYRCASSFPKLVGDEQFFGPGTRLTVL.

The rearrangement joins TRBV10-1 to TRBJ2-7; 10 bases match TRBD2. V lost 2 bases to trimming and J lost 5 bases; unmatched junction nucleotides: 0. The CDR3 is 13 amino acids. Germline V gene sequence: CDR1 WNHNN, CDR2 SYGVQD (reference sequence). The CDR3 nucleotides are TGCGCCAGCAGTGAGGGACTAGCGGACGAGCAGTACTTC. Protein product: CASSEGLADEQYF.

J is TRBJ2-3 and V is TRBV6-5; 11 nucleotides agree with TRBD2. Germline V gene sequence: CDR1 MNHEY, CDR2 SVGAGI. The CDR3 totals 15 residues. With 6 bases clipped from V and 4 bases from J, the junction kept 6 bases outside the gene matches. The CDR3 bases are TGTGCCAGCAGCATAGCGGGAGGGAGGGCAGATACGCAGTATTTT. Its translation: CASSIAGGRADTQYF.

Only one count was recorded for this clone. The rearrangement links TRBV5-1 to TRBJ2-7; 7 bases agree with TRBD1. In germline, CDR1 is SGHRS, CDR2 YFSETQ. CDR3 size: 15 residues. The V segment lost 0 bases and the J segment 0 bases; nucleotides outside the gene matches: 3. CDR3 DNA: TGCGCCAGCAGCTTGGAGGGGGCCAGCTCCTACGAGCAGTACTTC. Amino acid sequence: CASSLEGASSYEQYF. Complete variable domain (other parts from reference TRBV5-1 and TRBJ2-7): KAGVTQTPRYLIKTRGQQVTLSCSPISGHRSVSWYQQTPGQGLQFLFEYFSETQRNKGNFPGRFSGRQFSNSRSEMNVSTLELGDSALYLCASSLEGASSYEQYFGPGTRLTVT.

V gene TRBV19 combines with J gene TRBJ1-6; TRBD1 is a possible D gene (5 bases). The V gene lost 2 bases and the J gene lost 0 bases, with 29 bases spanning the gap. The germline V gene has CDR1 LNHDA and CDR2 SQIVND (reference sequence). The CDR3 sequence is 23 residues long. This CDR3 is CASSILAAEGNPKSSSYNSPLHF. In DNA form, the CDR3 reads TGTGCCAGTAGTATATTAGCGGCCGAGGGGAACCCGAAGTCTAGCTCCTATAATTCACCCCTCCACTTT.

The J gene is TRBJ1-3, the V gene TRBV7-9; D may be TRBD1 (6 bases). The CDR3 extends over 14 amino acids. V dropped 6 bases and J dropped 4 bases, with 13 bases sitting between them. The germline CDR1 and CDR2 sequences are SEHNR and FQNEAQ (reference sequence). CDR3 loop: CASRSRGLGNTIYF. The CDR3 nucleotides read TGTGCCAGCAGATCAAGGGGGTTGGGAAACACCATATATTTT.

The CDR3 DNA reads as TGTGCCAGCAGCTCAAACAGGGAGCATGAAGCTTTCTTT. Translation: CASSSNREHEAFF. The chain carries TRBV11-2 and TRBJ1-1; maybe TRBD1 (6 bases). Germline loops: CDR1 SGHAT, CDR2 FQNNGV. The V end lost 4 bases, the J end lost 7 bases, and 13 bases lay between the germline ends. The CDR3 is made up of 13 amino acids. Full variable domain (outside the CDR3, taken from reference TRBV11-2 and TRBJ1-1): EAGVAQSPRYKIIEKRQSVAFWCNPISGHATLYWYQQILGQGPKLLIQFQNNGVVDDSQLPKDRFSAERLKGVDSTLKIQPAKLEDSAVYLCASSSNREHEAFFGQGTRLTVV.

The chain carries TRBV6-5 and TRBJ1-5; TRBD1 matches 7 bases. The junction had 5 bases not matched to a gene; V was cut back by 8 bases and J by 4 bases. Per the germline V gene, CDR1 is MNHEY and CDR2 is SVGAGI. This CDR3 has 13 residues. For the CDR3, the DNA is TGTGCCAGCCGGGACAGAGTAAATCAGCCCCAGCATTTT. Translation: CASRDRVNQPQHF.

V gene TRBV28 combines with J gene TRBJ2-7, with TRBD1 identical over 7 bases. The CDR3 is 15 residues long. The V gene end was trimmed by 6 bases and the J gene end by 0 bases; junction bases not matched to a gene: 8. In germline, CDR1 is MDHEN, CDR2 SYDVKM. CDR3 loop: CASRPRGTPSYEQYF. CDR3 nucleotide sequence: TGTGCCAGCAGGCCCAGGGGGACCCCCTCCTACGAGCAGTACTTC.

This chain uses TRBV24-1 with TRBJ1-2; the D gene is possibly TRBD1 (6 bases). The CDR3 runs to 15 residues. V dropped 3 bases and J dropped 1 base, with 11 bases sitting between them. Germline V gives CDR1 KGHDR, CDR2 SFDVKD. CDR3 region: CATSDAQGFNYGYTF. The CDR3 nucleotides are TGTGCCACCAGTGATGCCCAGGGGTTTAACTATGGCTACACCTTC.

This clone showed up just a few times. The CDR3 here is CASSQTQRTGGTEAFF. In DNA form, the CDR3 reads TGCGCCAGCAGCCAAACCCAAAGGACAGGGGGCACTGAAGCTTTCTTT. This rearrangement joins TRBV4-1 to TRBJ1-1, with 10 bases aligning to TRBD1. The CDR3 is 16 amino acids. The V segment lost 2 bases and the J segment 4 bases; nucleotides outside the gene matches: 7. Germline V lookup: CDR1 MGHRA, CDR2 YSYEKL.